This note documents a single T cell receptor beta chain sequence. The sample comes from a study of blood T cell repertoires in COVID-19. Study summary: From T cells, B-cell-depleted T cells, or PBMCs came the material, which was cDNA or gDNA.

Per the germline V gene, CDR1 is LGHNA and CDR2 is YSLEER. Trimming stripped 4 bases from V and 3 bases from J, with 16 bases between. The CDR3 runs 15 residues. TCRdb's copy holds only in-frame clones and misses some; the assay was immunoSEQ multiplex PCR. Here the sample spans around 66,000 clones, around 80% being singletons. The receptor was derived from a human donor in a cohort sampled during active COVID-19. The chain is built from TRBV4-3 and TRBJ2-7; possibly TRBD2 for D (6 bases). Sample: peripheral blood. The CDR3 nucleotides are TGCGCCAGCAGCCCTTCCGGGACGGAGGGCTACGAGCAGTACTTC. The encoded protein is CASSPSGTEGYEQYF.